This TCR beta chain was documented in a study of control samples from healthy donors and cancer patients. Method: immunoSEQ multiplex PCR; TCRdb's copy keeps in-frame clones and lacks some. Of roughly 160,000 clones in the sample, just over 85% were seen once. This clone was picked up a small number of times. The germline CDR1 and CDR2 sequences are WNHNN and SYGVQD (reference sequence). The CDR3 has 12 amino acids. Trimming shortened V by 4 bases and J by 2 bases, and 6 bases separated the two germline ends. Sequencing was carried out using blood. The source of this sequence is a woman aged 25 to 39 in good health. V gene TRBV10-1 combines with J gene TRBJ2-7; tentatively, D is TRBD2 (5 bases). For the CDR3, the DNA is TGCGCCAGCAGTGCGGGAACCTACGAGCAGTACTTC. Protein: CASSAGTYEQYF.